This T cell receptor beta chain was profiled in a study of CD8+CD57+ T cells in acquired aplastic anemia. Across the whole study: Sorting CD4+ and CD8+ cells gave DNA averaging approximately 2.9 ug.

General study results and limits: With respect to CD8+ Simpson's diversity, patients and controls did not differ significantly.

Genomic DNA served as template for TCR beta VDJ and CDR3 profiling. TCRdb reprocessed the reads via MiXCR and lists one record per CDR3 protein. There are about 180,000 distinct CDR3 sequences in the sample; roughly three fifths occur only once, and about 42% lies in the top ten. This clonotype was observed at least ten times. The antigen remains unidentified. Germline values: CDR1 MNHNS, CDR2 SASEGT. After removal of 7 bases from V and 3 bases from J, the junction contained 4 bases not matched to a gene. The CDR3 runs to 13 residues. The authors sequenced patients whose flow cytometry had shown CD8+CD57+ cell expansion. The study sampled blood from patients who had received no therapy.

Material: sorted CD4+, CD8+, or CD8+CD57+ T cells (not recorded which) from PBMCs. This TCR derives from a human donor with aplastic anemia. The rearrangement links TRBV6-1 to TRBJ2-5; TRBD1 matches at 8 bases. The CDR3 spells CASNVQGEETQYF. DNA for the CDR3: TGTGCCAGCAATGTACAGGGGGAAGAGACCCAGTACTTC.